This TCR beta chain is drawn from a study of tumor-infiltrating lymphocytes in localized non-small cell lung cancer. Study overall: Resected tumor was paired with non-adjacent uninvolved lung from the same patient.

The data were produced by immunoSEQ multiplex PCR, yet TCRdb's version contains in-frame clones alone and is incomplete. Of some 15,000 clones detected, roughly 72% appear once; the ten largest clones hold 5% to 6%. Study observations and caveats: Tumor T-cell fraction from TCR sequencing was not associated with recurrence-free survival (p = 0.61). Tumors had more T cell infiltration than uninvolved lung, per TCRbeta sequencing and CD3 counts. Different pieces of the same tissue went to different assays, confounding technical variation with intratumor heterogeneity.

The germline V and J ends were trimmed by 5 bases and 0 bases, with 5 bases remaining between them. The germline CDR1 and CDR2 sequences are SEHNR and FQNEAQ (reference sequence). CDR3 length equals 12 residues. About this clone itself: Its antigen is currently unknown.

The receptor's source is a human donor with non-small cell lung cancer. This chain joins TRBV7-9 and TRBJ2-7; D unresolved. Sequencing was performed on lung tumor tissue. In DNA form, the CDR3 reads TGTGCCAGCAGCCCAAACTCCTACGAGCAGTACTTC. The encoded protein is CASSPNSYEQYF.